The source of this T cell receptor (beta chain) is a study of technical replicates of blood from a handful of donors. Data came from immunoSEQ multiplex PCR; TCRdb stores just in-frame clones and leaves some out. The sample includes approximately 68,000 clones, around 97% of them seen just once. V lost 0 bases and J lost 4, with 7 bases in between. The germline V gene has CDR1 SNHLY and CDR2 FYNNEI. The CDR3 extends over 14 amino acids. The sequenced sample consisted of T cells isolated from PBMCs. The chain joins TRBV2 to TRBJ2-1; the D is unclear. The TCR originated in a human donor in good health. CDR3 in DNA: TGTGCCAGCAGTGAAGCGGGCTCTTACAATGAGCAGTTCTTC. Encoded protein: CASSEAGSYNEQFF.